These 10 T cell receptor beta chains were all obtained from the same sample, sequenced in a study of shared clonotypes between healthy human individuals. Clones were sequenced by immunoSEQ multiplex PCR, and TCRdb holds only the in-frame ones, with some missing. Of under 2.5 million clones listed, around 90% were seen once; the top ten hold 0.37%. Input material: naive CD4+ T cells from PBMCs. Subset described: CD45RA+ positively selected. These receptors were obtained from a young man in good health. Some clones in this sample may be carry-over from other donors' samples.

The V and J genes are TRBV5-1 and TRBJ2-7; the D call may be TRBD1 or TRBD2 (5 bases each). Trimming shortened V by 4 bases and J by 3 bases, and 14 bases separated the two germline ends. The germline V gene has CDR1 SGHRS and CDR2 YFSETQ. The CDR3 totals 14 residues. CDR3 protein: CASSPGTHLYEQYF. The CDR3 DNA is TGCGCCAGCAGCCCCGGGACCCACCTCTACGAGCAGTACTTC.

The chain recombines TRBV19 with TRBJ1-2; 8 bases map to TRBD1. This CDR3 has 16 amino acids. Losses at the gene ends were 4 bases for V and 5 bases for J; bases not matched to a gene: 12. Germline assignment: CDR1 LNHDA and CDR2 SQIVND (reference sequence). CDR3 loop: CASSKRRTGFKYGYTF. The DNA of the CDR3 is TGTGCCAGTAGTAAACGACGGACAGGGTTTAAGTATGGCTACACCTTC.

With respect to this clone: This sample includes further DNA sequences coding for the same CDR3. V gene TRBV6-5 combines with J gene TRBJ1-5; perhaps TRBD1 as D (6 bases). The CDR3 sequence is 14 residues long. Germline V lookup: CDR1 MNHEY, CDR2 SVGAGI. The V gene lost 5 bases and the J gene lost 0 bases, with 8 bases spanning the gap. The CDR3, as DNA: TGTGCCAGCAGTGACAGGTATAGCAATCAGCCCCAGCATTTT. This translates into CASSDRYSNQPQHF.

The CDR3 reads CASSSLAGGPLSTDTQYF. DNA of the CDR3: TGCGCCAGCAGCTCACTAGCGGGAGGTCCCCTTAGCACAGATACGCAGTATTTT. This chain links TRBV5-1 with TRBJ2-3, with 12 bases that match TRBD2. The trim removed 3 bases at V and 0 bases at J, leaving 8 bases unmatched. The CDR3 contains 18 residues. From germline, CDR1 is SGHRS and CDR2 YFSETQ.

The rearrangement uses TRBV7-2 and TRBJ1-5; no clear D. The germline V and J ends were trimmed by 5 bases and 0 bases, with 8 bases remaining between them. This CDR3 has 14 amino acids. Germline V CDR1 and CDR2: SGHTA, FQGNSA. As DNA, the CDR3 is TGTGCCAGCAGCCTCAGCCGTAGCAATCAGCCCCAGCATTTT. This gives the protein CASSLSRSNQPQHF. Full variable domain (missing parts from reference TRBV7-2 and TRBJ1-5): GAGVSQSPSNKVTEKGKDVELRCDPISGHTALYWYRQSLGQGLEFLIYFQGNSAPDKSGLPSDRFSAERTGGSVSTLTIQRTQQEDSAVYLCASSLSRSNQPQHFGDGTRLSIL.

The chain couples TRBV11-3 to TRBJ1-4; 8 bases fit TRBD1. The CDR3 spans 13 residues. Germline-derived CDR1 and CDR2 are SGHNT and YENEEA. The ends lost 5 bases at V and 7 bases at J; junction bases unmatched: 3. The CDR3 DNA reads TGTGCCAGCAGCCGACAGGGGAGTGAAAAACTGTTTTTT. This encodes CASSRQGSEKLFF. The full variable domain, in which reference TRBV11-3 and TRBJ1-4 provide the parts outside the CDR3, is EAGVVQSPRYKIIEKKQPVAFWCNPISGHNTLYWYLQNLGQGPELLIRYENEEAVDDSQLPKDRFSAERLKGVDSTLKIQPAELGDSAVYLCASSRQGSEKLFFGSGTQLSVL.

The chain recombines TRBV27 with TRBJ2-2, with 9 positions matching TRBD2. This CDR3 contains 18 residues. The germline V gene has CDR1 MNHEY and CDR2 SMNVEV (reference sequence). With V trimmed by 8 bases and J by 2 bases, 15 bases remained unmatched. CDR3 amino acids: CASSNLLGGRVNTGELFF. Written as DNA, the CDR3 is TGTGCCAGCTCGAACCTACTTGGCGGGAGGGTTAACACCGGGGAGCTGTTTTTT.

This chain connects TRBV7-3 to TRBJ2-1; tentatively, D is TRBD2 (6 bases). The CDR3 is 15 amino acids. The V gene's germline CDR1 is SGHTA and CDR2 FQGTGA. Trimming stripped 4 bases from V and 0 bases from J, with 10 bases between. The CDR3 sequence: CASSWTTSSYNEQFF. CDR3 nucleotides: TGTGCCAGCAGCTGGACTACAAGCTCCTACAATGAGCAGTTCTTC.

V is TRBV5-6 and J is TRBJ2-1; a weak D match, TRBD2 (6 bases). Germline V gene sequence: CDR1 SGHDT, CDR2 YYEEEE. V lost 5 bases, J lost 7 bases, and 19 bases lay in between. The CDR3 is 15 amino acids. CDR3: CASSIRKSRGNEQFF. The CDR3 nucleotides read TGTGCCAGCAGTATACGAAAAAGCCGGGGGAATGAGCAGTTCTTC.

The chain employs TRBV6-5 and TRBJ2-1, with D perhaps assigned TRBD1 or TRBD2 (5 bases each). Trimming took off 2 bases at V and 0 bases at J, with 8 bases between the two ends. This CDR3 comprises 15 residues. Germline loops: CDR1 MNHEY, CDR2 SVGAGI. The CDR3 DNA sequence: TGTGCCAGCAGTTACAGGGGAGCCTCCTACAATGAGCAGTTCTTC. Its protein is CASSYRGASYNEQFF.